The 21 T cell receptor beta chains in this list originate from one sample, sequenced in a study of blood T cell repertoires in COVID-19. Produced via immunoSEQ multiplex PCR; TCRdb's table is partial and in-frame only. The data hold hundreds of thousands of clones, with about 83% observed a single time. Sequencing was carried out using peripheral blood. The receptors derive from a woman in her 50s who had recovered from COVID-19.

Points on this clone: Mismatch with germline at one junction end may stem from a read error. This chain joins TRBV6-2 or TRBV6-3 and TRBJ2-7; TRBD1 matches at 7 bases. CDR1 and CDR2 (germline): MNHEY, SVGEGT. The CDR3 spans 14 residues. The CDR3 protein is CASSTRQGSGPTFF. CDR3 in DNA: TGTGCCAGCAGTACTCGACAGGGTTCGGGTCCTACCTTCTTC.

The chain recombines TRBV24-1 with TRBJ2-3; perhaps TRBD2 as D (6 bases). The V and J ends lost 5 bases and 0 bases respectively, with 14 bases between them. CDR1 is KGHDR and CDR2 is SFDVKD in the germline V gene. The CDR3 consists of 16 residues. The CDR3 is CATSGGRITSTDTQYF. The CDR3 coding sequence is TGTGCCACCAGTGGAGGGAGGATTACTAGCACAGATACGCAGTATTTT.

CDR3 sequence reads: CASKSRQSSSYEQYF. CDR3 DNA sequence: TGTGCCAGCAAATCTAGACAGTCATCTTCCTACGAGCAGTACTTC. The rearrangement uses TRBV19 and TRBJ2-7, with D possibly TRBD1 on 5 matching bases. The length of the CDR3 is 15 residues. Germline CDR1 reads LNHDA; CDR2 reads SQIVND (reference sequence). The germline V and J ends were trimmed by 9 bases and 1 base, with 19 bases remaining between them.

This clone has only a few counts. Additional DNA sequences in this sample encode the identical CDR3. The V and J genes are TRBV7-9 and TRBJ1-1; a possible D gene is TRBD1 (6 bases). This CDR3 is 14 amino acids long. Germline CDR1 and CDR2: SEHNR and FQNEAQ (reference sequence). Trimming stripped 3 bases from V and 2 bases from J, with 10 bases between. The CDR3 coding sequence is TGTGCCAGCAGCTTTGGGGGCGGCAACACTGAAGCTTTCTTT. It specifies CASSFGGGNTEAFF. The whole variable domain, remainder taken from reference TRBV7-9 and TRBJ1-1, is DTGVSQNPRHKITKRGQNVTFRCDPISEHNRLYWYRQTLGQGPEFLTYFQNEAQLEKSRLLSDRFSAERPKGSFSTLEIQRTEQGDSAMYLCASSFGGGNTEAFFGQGTRLTVV.

This clone was seen once. The J gene is TRBJ2-7, the V gene TRBV28; 12 bases map to TRBD2. The CDR3 is 16 residues long. With 4 bases clipped from V and 5 bases from J, the junction kept 9 bases outside the gene matches. CDR1 MDHEN and CDR2 SYDVKM come from the germline V gene. CDR3 protein: CASSSRLAGAEDEQYF. The CDR3 nucleotides are TGTGCCAGCAGTTCACGACTAGCGGGAGCGGAAGACGAGCAGTACTTC.

The chain joins TRBV20-1 to TRBJ2-7; TRBD1 might be the D (5 bases). This CDR3 is built from 10 residues. CDR1 is DFQATT and CDR2 is SNEGSKA in the germline V gene (reference sequence). Trimming took off 4 bases at V and 5 bases at J, with 6 bases between the two ends. Written as DNA, the CDR3 is TGCAGTGCTAAGGGGAACGAGCAGTACTTC. Translated: CSAKGNEQYF.

The rearrangement links TRBV25-1 to TRBJ2-2; tentative D call: TRBD1 (5 bases). CDR1 is MGHDK and CDR2 is SYGVNS in the germline V gene. V was pared by 3 bases and J by 0 bases, with 14 bases between. The CDR3 has 17 residues. The CDR3 loop is CASSDLQGATNTGELFF. CDR3 bases: TGTGCCAGCAGTGATCTCCAGGGCGCCACGAACACCGGGGAGCTGTTTTTT.

This chain connects TRBV24-1 to TRBJ2-2, with D possibly being TRBD1 (5 bases). From germline, CDR1 is KGHDR and CDR2 SFDVKD. The CDR3 sequence is 14 residues long. Trimming left V 9 bases short and J 3 bases short, with 13 bases between. Here the CDR3 reads CATDWARDTGELFF. In DNA, the CDR3 is TGTGCCACCGATTGGGCCAGGGACACCGGGGAGCTGTTTTTT.

The chain has TRBV11-1 and TRBJ2-7, with a possible D match to TRBD2 (5 bases). This CDR3 spans 14 amino acids. Germline CDR1 reads SGHAT; CDR2 reads FQDESV (reference sequence). Trimming took off 5 bases at V and 0 bases at J, with 11 bases between the two ends. The CDR3 nucleotides are TGTGCCAGCAGCCCCCTAACTAGCTCCTACGAGCAGTACTTC. This sequence encodes CASSPLTSSYEQYF.

V usage is TRBV4-1 and J usage is TRBJ1-5; D perhaps matches TRBD1 (5 bases). Germline CDR1 MGHRA, CDR2 YSYEKL. Between the trimmed V and J ends, which lost 4 bases and 0 bases, there was a span of 13 bases. The CDR3 length is 16 residues. Here the CDR3 reads CASSRGQGNSNQPQHF. The CDR3 DNA is TGCGCCAGCAGCCGCGGACAAGGGAATAGCAATCAGCCCCAGCATTTT.

The chain joins TRBV6-5 to TRBJ1-2; D not certain. Germline V gene data show CDR1 as MNHEY and CDR2 as SVGAGI. This CDR3 has 15 amino acids. V lost 2 bases and J lost 4, with 14 bases in between. The CDR3 region has the DNA TGTGCCAGCAGTTACGACGGGGATTTAGTCTATGGCTACACCTTC. Its translation: CASSYDGDLVYGYTF.

In its sample, this clone was seen many times. The chain uses TRBV28 and TRBJ2-2; TRBD2 is a possible D gene (7 bases). CDR3 size: 15 residues. The germline V gene has CDR1 MDHEN and CDR2 SYDVKM. Trimming shortened V by 3 bases and J by 7 bases, and 15 bases separated the two germline ends. The CDR3 is CASSLAGAEVGELFF. The DNA of the CDR3 is TGTGCCAGCAGTTTGGCGGGGGCCGAAGTCGGGGAGCTGTTTTTT.

The chain employs TRBV5-1 and TRBJ2-7; possibly TRBD1 for D (6 bases). V lost 0 bases, J lost 5 bases, and 15 bases lay in between. CDR1 and CDR2 (germline): SGHRS, YFSETQ. The CDR3 has 15 amino acids. The CDR3 is CASSLGQGLNHEQYF. CDR3 bases: TGCGCCAGCAGCTTGGGTCAGGGGCTGAATCACGAGCAGTACTTC.

This clone was observed a single time. The rearrangement uses TRBV5-1 and TRBJ1-1; D is undetermined. This CDR3 is 14 amino acids long. Germline V gene lookup returns CDR1 SGHRS and CDR2 YFSETQ. Trimming pared 0 bases from V and 0 bases from J, leaving 6 bases between. The CDR3 sequence: CASSLGEVNTEAFF. CDR3 DNA sequence: TGCGCCAGCAGCTTGGGAGAAGTGAACACTGAAGCTTTCTTT.

This clone appeared once. V and J are TRBV28 and TRBJ1-1; D possibly corresponds to TRBD1 (6 bases). The CDR3 totals 14 residues. Germline V gives CDR1 MDHEN, CDR2 SYDVKM. V lost 6 bases and J 0 bases, leaving 11 bases between the germline ends. The CDR3 bases are TGTGCCAGCAGAATACAGGGTCTGAACACTGAAGCTTTCTTT. Its translation is CASRIQGLNTEAFF.

The chain carries TRBV10-3 and TRBJ2-2; a possible D gene is TRBD2 (6 bases). The length of the CDR3 is 14 residues. CDR1 and CDR2 (germline): ENHRY, SYGVKD. V gave up 4 bases and J gave up 5 bases, with 11 bases separating them. CDR3 protein: CAISAGVETGELFF. The CDR3 DNA reads TGTGCCATCAGTGCGGGAGTAGAGACCGGGGAGCTGTTTTTT.

The V gene is TRBV28, the J gene TRBJ1-1; D gene ambiguous. The CDR3 is 11 amino acids. Germline lookup yields CDR1 MDHEN and CDR2 SYDVKM. V was trimmed by 4 bases and J by 5 bases, leaving 5 bases between them. DNA of the CDR3: TGTGCCAGCAGTTGGAGGACTGAAGCTTTCTTT. Protein product: CASSWRTEAFF.

A single count supports this clone. CDR3: CASSWTSGRYEQYF. The DNA for the CDR3 is TGTGCCAGCAGCTGGACTAGCGGGAGATACGAGCAGTACTTC. The V gene is TRBV7-9, the J gene TRBJ2-7; 13 nucleotides align to TRBD2. The CDR3 covers 14 residues. Germline V gives CDR1 SEHNR, CDR2 FQNEAQ (reference sequence). J was trimmed by 4 bases and V by 4 bases; bases with no gene match: 1.

The rearrangement joins TRBV29-1 to TRBJ2-7, with 9 bases matching TRBD1. The germline V gene encodes CDR1 SQVTM and CDR2 ANQGSEA. V was pared by 0 bases and J by 9 bases, with 6 bases of the junction left unmatched. The CDR3 covers 13 residues. The CDR3 reads CSVEDETGGPQYF. CDR3 nucleotide sequence: TGCAGCGTTGAAGATGAGACAGGGGGGCCGCAGTACTTC.

The gene calls are TRBV19 and TRBJ1-2; 10 nucleotides match TRBD1. Trimming removed 10 bases from V and 7 bases from J; junction bases left unmatched: 15. Germline CDR1 and CDR2: LNHDA and SQIVND (reference sequence). This CDR3 contains 15 residues. This CDR3 is CATFIGDRGVGGYTF. CDR3 nucleotides: TGTGCCACCTTCATTGGGGACAGGGGAGTTGGTGGCTACACCTTC. The full variable domain, its missing parts supplied by reference TRBV19 and TRBJ1-2, is DGGITQSPKYLFRKEGQNVTLSCEQNLNHDAMYWYRQDPGQGLRLIYYSQIVNDFQKGDIAEGYSVSREKKESFPLTVTSAQKNPTAFYLCATFIGDRGVGGYTFGSGTRLTVV.

CDR3 protein: CSVEAFMNTEAFF. The CDR3 region has the DNA TGCAGCGTTGAGGCCTTTATGAACACTGAAGCTTTCTTT. J is TRBJ1-1 and V is TRBV29-1; no clear D. The CDR3 extends over 13 amino acids. V was cut by 3 bases and J by 0 bases, with 8 bases left in between. CDR1 and CDR2 (germline): SQVTM, ANQGSEA.